A selection of T cell receptor beta chains follows, all from one sample in a study of CXCR3-negative and CXCR3-positive naive CD8 T cells. From its re-call of the 5' RACE reads, TCRdb lists each CDR3 protein once, without DNA. The sample holds around 140,000 distinct CDR3 sequences. The sequenced sample was naive CXCR3+ CD8+ T cells from blood. The receptors derive from a human donor in good health. Some clones in this sample may be carry-over from other donors' samples. Both conserved end residues are part of each CDR3.

V	J	CDR3
TRBV28	TRBJ1-2	CASRTMYAPYGYTF
TRBV21-1	TRBJ2-2	CASSKGEGTEKAGELFF
TRBV5-4	TRBJ2-7	CASSFGTPEQYF
TRBV28	TRBJ2-1	CASSLNILAGGIDEQFF
TRBV20-1	TRBJ2-1	CSAFGFFYNEQFF
TRBV6-1	TRBJ2-7	CASSEGQGIAYEQYF
TRBV6-4	TRBJ2-1	CASSEAAGTEQFF
TRBV12-3/TRBV12-4	TRBJ2-2	CASSSPSRTGTGELFF
TRBV29-1	TRBJ2-1	CSVSGPSSYNEQFF
TRBV28	TRBJ2-3	CASSLTSGSRADTQYF
TRBV4-3	TRBJ1-2	CASSQAPGGVHGYTF
TRBV14	TRBJ1-1	CASSQGGWNTEAFF
TRBV7-3	TRBJ2-5	CASSSGGTSGETQYF
TRBV28	TRBJ1-6	CASSFRTGLNSPLHF
TRBV6-5	TRBJ2-5	CAISYGQGGWAETQYF
TRBV4-2	TRBJ1-2	CASSQQTGREGGYTF
TRBV7-3	TRBJ2-1	CASSPQADTYNEQFF
TRBV9	TRBJ1-1	CASSETGGWTEAFF
TRBV28	TRBJ2-1	CASKEGSSNEQFF
TRBV6-2/TRBV6-3	TRBJ1-1	CASNRQIMNTEAFF
TRBV29-1	TRBJ2-7	CSVQSTGTSGSYEQYF
TRBV19	TRBJ1-6	CASNTLGSPLHF
TRBV10-3	TRBJ1-3	CATFVWRNSGNTIYF
TRBV29-1	TRBJ2-3	CSVEDSGVGTDTQYF
TRBV28	TRBJ2-4	CASSWGSIQYF
TRBV20-1	TRBJ2-6	CSAGGDRMGSGANVLTF
TRBV25-1	TRBJ1-2	CASLGTTGHTYGYTF
TRBV5-1	TRBJ2-3	CASTLNRGADTQYF
TRBV5-1	TRBJ1-1	CASSPEDSLLGEAFF
TRBV3-1	TRBJ2-7	CASSQELTGGEQYF
TRBV12-3/TRBV12-4	TRBJ1-5	CASTIQDLNQPQHF
TRBV28	TRBJ2-2	CASLGVPLQPNTGELFF
TRBV6-5	TRBJ2-3	CASSSGQGVTDTQYF
TRBV20-1	TRBJ1-5	CSASGYRDYGQPQHF
TRBV14	TRBJ2-7	CASSQAQGSYEQYF
TRBV6-1	TRBJ2-5	CASREDGRETQYF
TRBV9	TRBJ2-1	CASQSGRSAEQFF
TRBV15	TRBJ1-2	CATSRDRGGINYGYTF
TRBV29-1	TRBJ2-1	CSVASGQGYNEQFF
TRBV19	TRBJ2-1	CASRSGLAEQFF
TRBV27	TRBJ2-7	CASSSTRSSYEQYF
TRBV12-3/TRBV12-4	TRBJ2-1	CASSILAPSYNEQFF
TRBV7-9	TRBJ2-3	CASSPPRQEQSTQYF
TRBV7-8	TRBJ2-7	CASSFYGGPGYEQYF
TRBV4-1	TRBJ2-2	CASSLTGGRTGELFF
TRBV7-9	TRBJ2-5	CASSLKSRIWGQETQYF
TRBV7-9	TRBJ1-5	CASSLVNQPQHF
TRBV7-9	TRBJ2-5	CASFDGANQETQYF
TRBV3-1	TRBJ2-1	CASSLPIGRLAGGSSYNEQFF
TRBV27	TRBJ2-7	CASSFKASQTYQQYF
TRBV20-1	TRBJ2-7	CSARGTIYEQYF
TRBV29-1	TRBJ2-2	CSAEQGFNTGELFF
TRBV7-3	TRBJ1-1	CASSLMGGQGTEAFF